A selection of T cell receptor beta chains follows, all from one sample in a study of OX40 agonist ivuxolimab in advanced cancers. Assay: immunoSEQ multiplex PCR; the TCRdb copy retains only in-frame clones and omits some. In the table there are 55,000 to 75,000 clones, around four fifths of which are singletons. The specimen comprised CD4+ or CD8+ T cells sorted from blood, sampled in a trial of the OX40 agonist ivuxolimab. The receptors here all came from an adult with an advanced solid tumor such as melanoma, head and neck, liver or kidney cancer. Both conserved end residues are part of each CDR3. Fields, in order: D gene, J gene, V gene, clone size, CDR3 length, CDR3 protein, CDR3 DNA. D genes are given only for firm matches. Size values are once, few and many counts, or a class for expanded clones, and some rows have none.

D gene: TRBD2
J gene: TRBJ2-3
V gene: TRBV7-2
clone size: once
CDR3 length: 15
CDR3 protein: CASSFSGSITDTQYF
CDR3 DNA: TGTGCCAGCAGCTTTAGCGGGAGTATTACAGATACGCAGTATTTT

D gene: TRBD2
J gene: TRBJ2-2
V gene: TRBV4-1
clone size: -
CDR3 length: 17
CDR3 protein: CASSQGYGGSSTGELFF
CDR3 DNA: TGCGCCAGCAGCCAAGGGTATGGCGGGAGTAGTACCGGGGAGCTGTTTTTT

D gene: -
J gene: TRBJ2-5
V gene: TRBV18
clone size: -
CDR3 length: 13
CDR3 protein: CASSPPTVGDQYF
CDR3 DNA: TGTGCCAGCTCACCACCGACTGTGGGGGACCAGTACTTC

D gene: -
J gene: TRBJ2-1
V gene: TRBV7-3
clone size: -
CDR3 length: 11
CDR3 protein: CASSLGNEQFF
CDR3 DNA: TGTGCCAGCAGCTTAGGAAATGAGCAGTTCTTC

D gene: TRBD2
J gene: TRBJ2-4
V gene: TRBV19
clone size: once
CDR3 length: 18
CDR3 protein: CASRPAGLVAPEKNIQYF
CDR3 DNA: TGTGCCAGCCGGCCCGCGGGACTAGTGGCCCCCGAGAAAAACATTCAGTACTTC

D gene: -
J gene: TRBJ1-1
V gene: TRBV10-3
clone size: -
CDR3 length: 14
CDR3 protein: CAISSPRSNTEAFF
CDR3 DNA: TGTGCCATCAGTTCCCCCAGATCGAACACTGAAGCTTTCTTT

D gene: -
J gene: TRBJ1-1
V gene: TRBV4-1
clone size: -
CDR3 length: 15
CDR3 protein: CASSQDGDQNTEAFF
CDR3 DNA: TGCGCCAGCAGCCAAGATGGAGATCAGAACACTGAAGCTTTCTTT

D gene: TRBD1
J gene: TRBJ1-5
V gene: TRBV4-1
clone size: -
CDR3 length: 17
CDR3 protein: CASSRSVEGATNQPQHF
CDR3 DNA: TGCGCCAGCAGCCGATCCGTCGAGGGGGCGACCAATCAGCCCCAGCATTTT

D gene: -
J gene: TRBJ2-4
V gene: TRBV9
clone size: -
CDR3 length: 16
CDR3 protein: CASSVGDSLAKNIQYF
CDR3 DNA: TGTGCCAGCAGCGTAGGGGACTCCTTAGCCAAAAACATTCAGTACTTC

D gene: -
J gene: TRBJ2-1
V gene: TRBV6-5
clone size: -
CDR3 length: 13
CDR3 protein: CASSYLTGFEQFF
CDR3 DNA: TGTGCCAGCAGTTACTTAACAGGGTTTGAGCAGTTCTTC

D gene: -
J gene: TRBJ1-1
V gene: TRBV4-2
clone size: -
CDR3 length: 17
CDR3 protein: CASSQFSVDGMNTEAFF
CDR3 DNA: TGTGCCAGCAGCCAATTCTCCGTTGACGGGATGAACACTGAAGCTTTCTTT

D gene: TRBD1
J gene: TRBJ1-5
V gene: TRBV28
clone size: -
CDR3 length: 15
CDR3 protein: CASSFRRAGGQPQHF
CDR3 DNA: TGTGCCAGCAGTTTCCGGAGAGCAGGGGGGCAGCCCCAGCATTTT

D gene: -
J gene: TRBJ1-2
V gene: TRBV28
clone size: once
CDR3 length: 13
CDR3 protein: CASSLAGEYGYTF
CDR3 DNA: TGTGCCAGCAGCCTAGCTGGAGAATATGGCTACACCTTC

D gene: -
J gene: TRBJ2-3
V gene: TRBV2
clone size: once
CDR3 length: 15
CDR3 protein: CASSDRLAATDTQYF
CDR3 DNA: TGTGCCAGCAGTGATAGGCTAGCAGCCACAGATACGCAGTATTTT

D gene: -
J gene: TRBJ1-2
V gene: TRBV5-6
clone size: -
CDR3 length: 14
CDR3 protein: CASSPIGERLGYTF
CDR3 DNA: TGTGCCAGCAGCCCCATCGGGGAACGCTTGGGCTACACCTTC

D gene: TRBD1
J gene: TRBJ1-2
V gene: TRBV6-5
clone size: -
CDR3 length: 15
CDR3 protein: CASSYPGQGIFGYTF
CDR3 DNA: TGTGCCAGCAGTTATCCGGGACAGGGAATTTTTGGCTACACCTTC

D gene: -
J gene: TRBJ1-4
V gene: TRBV6-5
clone size: -
CDR3 length: 14
CDR3 protein: CASRDAHTNEKLFF
CDR3 DNA: TGTGCCAGCAGGGACGCGCACACTAATGAAAAACTGTTTTTT

D gene: TRBD2
J gene: TRBJ2-3
V gene: TRBV28
clone size: -
CDR3 length: 14
CDR3 protein: CASRSGGSTDTQYF
CDR3 DNA: TGTGCCAGCAGGTCGGGGGGGAGCACAGATACGCAGTATTTT

D gene: -
J gene: TRBJ1-1
V gene: TRBV7-8
clone size: -
CDR3 length: 13
CDR3 protein: CASSLSRNTEAFF
CDR3 DNA: TGTGCCAGCAGCTTATCCAGAAACACTGAAGCTTTCTTT

D gene: -
J gene: TRBJ2-7
V gene: TRBV12-5
clone size: -
CDR3 length: 15
CDR3 protein: CASGHHGWSSYEQYF
CDR3 DNA: TGTGCTAGTGGTCACCACGGGTGGAGCTCCTACGAGCAGTACTTC

D gene: -
J gene: TRBJ2-5
V gene: TRBV13
clone size: -
CDR3 length: 15
CDR3 protein: CASSYSDSAKETQYF
CDR3 DNA: TGTGCCAGCAGTTACTCGGATAGCGCTAAGGAGACCCAGTACTTC

D gene: -
J gene: TRBJ2-4
V gene: TRBV19
clone size: once
CDR3 length: 14
CDR3 protein: CASSMGSFRYIQYF
CDR3 DNA: TGTGCCAGTAGTATGGGTAGTTTCAGGTACATTCAGTACTTC

D gene: -
J gene: TRBJ2-5
V gene: TRBV19
clone size: -
CDR3 length: 12
CDR3 protein: CASSMTRETQYF
CDR3 DNA: TGTGCCAGTAGTATGACTCGCGAGACCCAGTACTTC

D gene: -
J gene: TRBJ2-1
V gene: TRBV6-6
clone size: -
CDR3 length: 15
CDR3 protein: CASTQDGAVDNEQFF
CDR3 DNA: TGTGCCAGCACCCAGGACGGAGCCGTAGACAATGAGCAGTTCTTC

D gene: -
J gene: TRBJ2-5
V gene: TRBV5-1
clone size: -
CDR3 length: 15
CDR3 protein: CASMLSDSWLETQYF
CDR3 DNA: TGCGCCAGCATGCTCTCGGACAGCTGGTTAGAGACCCAGTACTTC

D gene: TRBD1
J gene: TRBJ1-1
V gene: TRBV15
clone size: -
CDR3 length: 15
CDR3 protein: CATSRARDRPIEAFF
CDR3 DNA: TGTGCCACCAGCAGAGCACGGGACAGGCCCATTGAAGCTTTCTTT

D gene: -
J gene: TRBJ2-3
V gene: TRBV27
clone size: -
CDR3 length: 16
CDR3 protein: CASSSTWRHGVDTQYF
CDR3 DNA: TGTGCCAGCAGTTCCACCTGGCGGCACGGGGTGGATACGCAGTATTTT

D gene: -
J gene: TRBJ1-1
V gene: TRBV10-3
clone size: -
CDR3 length: 13
CDR3 protein: CAIKGGMNTEAFF
CDR3 DNA: TGTGCCATCAAGGGGGGGATGAACACTGAAGCTTTCTTT

D gene: TRBD1
J gene: TRBJ2-3
V gene: TRBV5-1
clone size: -
CDR3 length: 14
CDR3 protein: CASSEGQPRDTQYF
CDR3 DNA: TGCGCCAGCAGTGAGGGACAGCCCAGGGATACGCAGTATTTT

D gene: -
J gene: TRBJ1-6
V gene: TRBV5-1
clone size: -
CDR3 length: 13
CDR3 protein: CASSLEGNSPLHF
CDR3 DNA: TGCGCCAGCAGCTTGGAGGGGAATTCACCCCTCCACTTT

D gene: -
J gene: TRBJ2-1
V gene: TRBV9
clone size: once
CDR3 length: 15
CDR3 protein: CASSVDPNSYNEQFF
CDR3 DNA: TGTGCCAGCAGCGTAGACCCGAATTCCTACAATGAGCAGTTCTTC

D gene: -
J gene: TRBJ1-5
V gene: TRBV4-3
clone size: -
CDR3 length: 13
CDR3 protein: CASSQDLGQPQHF
CDR3 DNA: TGCGCCAGCAGCCAAGATCTAGGGCAGCCCCAGCATTTT

D gene: -
J gene: TRBJ2-3
V gene: TRBV5-4
clone size: -
CDR3 length: 14
CDR3 protein: CASSLGNPPDTQYF
CDR3 DNA: TGTGCCAGCAGCCTTGGGAACCCTCCAGATACGCAGTATTTT

D gene: TRBD2
J gene: TRBJ2-1
V gene: TRBV7-3
clone size: few
CDR3 length: 18
CDR3 protein: CASSLGLAARSSYNEQFF
CDR3 DNA: TGTGCCAGCAGCTTGGGACTAGCGGCCCGGAGCTCCTACAATGAGCAGTTCTTC

D gene: TRBD1
J gene: TRBJ1-2
V gene: TRBV7-9
clone size: -
CDR3 length: 16
CDR3 protein: CASSLEATGGDYGYTF
CDR3 DNA: TGTGCCAGCAGCTTAGAGGCTACAGGGGGTGACTATGGCTACACCTTC

D gene: -
J gene: TRBJ2-1
V gene: TRBV5-1
clone size: -
CDR3 length: 14
CDR3 protein: CASSIGTPVDEQFF
CDR3 DNA: TGCGCCAGCAGCATCGGGACGCCCGTGGATGAGCAGTTCTTC

D gene: TRBD2
J gene: TRBJ2-1
V gene: TRBV4-1
clone size: -
CDR3 length: 15
CDR3 protein: CASSPGIAGDLEQFF
CDR3 DNA: TGCGCCAGCAGCCCGGGGATAGCGGGAGACCTGGAGCAGTTCTTC

D gene: -
J gene: TRBJ2-3
V gene: TRBV2
clone size: -
CDR3 length: 16
CDR3 protein: CATSRGITVTTDTQYF
CDR3 DNA: TGTGCCACCTCTCGGGGGATAACGGTGACCACAGATACGCAGTATTTT

D gene: -
J gene: TRBJ2-7
V gene: TRBV6-4
clone size: -
CDR3 length: 13
CDR3 protein: CASIPDLLGEQYF
CDR3 DNA: TGTGCCAGCATTCCGGACCTCCTTGGCGAGCAGTACTTC

D gene: -
J gene: TRBJ1-2
V gene: TRBV9
clone size: few
CDR3 length: 13
CDR3 protein: CASSKTGNYGYTF
CDR3 DNA: TGTGCCAGCAGTAAGACAGGAAACTATGGCTACACCTTC

D gene: -
J gene: TRBJ1-5
V gene: TRBV28
clone size: many
CDR3 length: 13
CDR3 protein: CASSPTLGQPQHF
CDR3 DNA: TGTGCCAGCAGTCCAACCCTGGGGCAGCCCCAGCATTTT

D gene: -
J gene: TRBJ2-3
V gene: TRBV10-1
clone size: -
CDR3 length: 15
CDR3 protein: CASSENPGRTDTQYF
CDR3 DNA: TGCGCCAGCAGTGAGAACCCGGGCCGCACAGATACGCAGTATTTT

D gene: -
J gene: TRBJ2-5
V gene: TRBV9
clone size: -
CDR3 length: 16
CDR3 protein: CASSEKDTWFQETQYF
CDR3 DNA: TGTGCCAGCAGCGAAAAGGACACCTGGTTCCAAGAGACCCAGTACTTC